The 10 T cell receptor beta chains presented below share a single source sample, sequenced in a study of OX40 agonist ivuxolimab in advanced cancers. Sequencing was performed with immunoSEQ multiplex PCR; in TCRdb, only in-frame clones are kept and a portion is missing. The sample includes nearly 85,000 clones, 80% to 90% of them seen just once. Sequenced material: CD4+ or CD8+ T cells sorted from blood, taken in a trial of the OX40 agonist ivuxolimab. The receptors shown here come from an adult with an advanced solid tumor such as melanoma, head and neck, liver or kidney cancer.

This sequence joins TRBV5-1 and TRBJ2-5; D ambiguous. CDR1 is SGHRS and CDR2 is YFSETQ in the germline V gene. V lost 4 bases to trimming and J lost 2 bases, with 12 bases between them. There are 14 residues in the CDR3. CDR3 nucleotide sequence: TGCGCCAGCAGCCCCTTAGGTGGGCAAGAGACCCAGTACTTC. It encodes CASSPLGGQETQYF.

The V and J genes are TRBV5-1 and TRBJ2-7; D assignment may be TRBD1 or TRBD2 (5 bases each). Trimming pared 3 bases from V and 3 bases from J, leaving 13 bases between. This CDR3 has 14 residues. Germline loops: CDR1 SGHRS, CDR2 YFSETQ. CDR3 amino acids: CASSSSGPLYEQYF. CDR3 nucleotide sequence: TGCGCCAGCAGCTCGTCGGGACCGCTCTACGAGCAGTACTTC.

The chain links TRBV5-4 to TRBJ2-7; D is ambiguous. The germline V and J ends were trimmed by 1 base and 3 bases, with 8 bases remaining between them. Germline V gene sequence: CDR1 SGHNT, CDR2 YYREEE (reference sequence). This CDR3 has 13 residues. The CDR3 nucleotides are TGTGCCAGCAGCTTGATAGGCGGCTACGAGCAGTACTTC. As protein: CASSLIGGYEQYF.

This clone was recorded once. The gene calls are TRBV6-1 and TRBJ1-3, with 7 bases that match TRBD1. Germline CDR1 MNHNS, CDR2 SASEGT. V shed 2 bases, J shed 9 bases, and the junction held 13 bases outside the gene matches. The CDR3 loop spans 16 amino acids. In DNA, the CDR3 is TGTGCCAGCAGTGAACCGGGCGACAGGGTTTATGGCACCATATATTTT. It specifies CASSEPGDRVYGTIYF.

The chain carries TRBV19 and TRBJ2-5; TRBD1 might be the D (5 bases). CDR1 and CDR2 (germline): LNHDA, SQIVND (reference sequence). Deletions cut 5 bases from V and 2 bases from J, with 15 bases between. The CDR3 length is 15 residues. CDR3 bases: TGTGCCAGTAGTTTTCAGGGCACCGGGCAAGAGACCCAGTACTTC. It is translated as CASSFQGTGQETQYF. Supplemented by reference TRBV19 and TRBJ2-5, the full variable domain reads DGGITQSPKYLFRKEGQNVTLSCEQNLNHDAMYWYRQDPGQGLRLIYYSQIVNDFQKGDIAEGYSVSREKKESFPLTVTSAQKNPTAFYLCASSFQGTGQETQYFGPGTRLLVL.

The genes are TRBV7-2 and TRBJ1-1, with 8 bases that match TRBD1. Germline CDR1 and CDR2: SGHTA and FQGNSA. This CDR3 comprises 15 residues. V gave up 5 bases and J gave up 0 bases; unmatched junction bases: 5. CDR3 sequence reads: CASSGNRGMNTEAFF. DNA of the CDR3: TGTGCCAGCAGCGGTAACAGGGGGATGAACACTGAAGCTTTCTTT.

J is TRBJ1-4 and V is TRBV28; 7 bases fit TRBD1. Germline V gene lookup returns CDR1 MDHEN and CDR2 SYDVKM. V lost 6 bases, J lost 0 bases, and 4 bases stayed unmatched. The CDR3 is 15 amino acids. CDR3 nucleotide sequence: TGTGCCAGCAGCCTCAGGGGGGCAACTAATGAAAAACTGTTTTTT. Protein sequence: CASSLRGATNEKLFF.

The chain combines TRBV28 with TRBJ2-5; the match to TRBD1 covers 11 bases. CDR1 MDHEN and CDR2 SYDVKM come from the germline V gene. Losses at the gene ends were 5 bases for V and 3 bases for J; bases not matched to a gene: 8. The length of the CDR3 is 16 residues. CDR3 in DNA: TGTGCCAGCAGTCCGCCGGGACAGGGGGGAAAAGAGACCCAGTACTTC. Encoded protein: CASSPPGQGGKETQYF. Full variable domain (missing parts from reference TRBV28 and TRBJ2-5): DVKVTQSSRYLVKRTGEKVFLECVQDMDHENMFWYRQDPGLGLRLIYFSYDVKMKEKGDIPEGYSVSREKKERFSLILESASTNQTSMYLCASSPPGQGGKETQYFGPGTRLLVL.

This sequence joins TRBV11-3 and TRBJ2-3, with D tentatively TRBD2 (7 bases). V was clipped by 2 bases and J by 5 bases, with 11 bases between them. There are 14 residues in the CDR3. Germline-derived CDR1 and CDR2 are SGHNT and YENEEA. The CDR3 DNA reads TGTGCCAGCAGCTTATTAGGGGGGGAAGATACGCAGTATTTT. This codes for CASSLLGGEDTQYF.

V usage is TRBV6-5 and J usage is TRBJ2-7; 9 nucleotides line up with TRBD1. Germline-derived CDR1 and CDR2 are MNHEY and SVGAGI. Losses at the gene ends were 7 bases for V and 3 bases for J; bases not matched to a gene: 7. CDR3 size: 14 residues. The CDR3, as DNA: TGTGCCAGCACCATGGGACAGGGAGTCTACGAGCAGTACTTC. As protein: CASTMGQGVYEQYF.